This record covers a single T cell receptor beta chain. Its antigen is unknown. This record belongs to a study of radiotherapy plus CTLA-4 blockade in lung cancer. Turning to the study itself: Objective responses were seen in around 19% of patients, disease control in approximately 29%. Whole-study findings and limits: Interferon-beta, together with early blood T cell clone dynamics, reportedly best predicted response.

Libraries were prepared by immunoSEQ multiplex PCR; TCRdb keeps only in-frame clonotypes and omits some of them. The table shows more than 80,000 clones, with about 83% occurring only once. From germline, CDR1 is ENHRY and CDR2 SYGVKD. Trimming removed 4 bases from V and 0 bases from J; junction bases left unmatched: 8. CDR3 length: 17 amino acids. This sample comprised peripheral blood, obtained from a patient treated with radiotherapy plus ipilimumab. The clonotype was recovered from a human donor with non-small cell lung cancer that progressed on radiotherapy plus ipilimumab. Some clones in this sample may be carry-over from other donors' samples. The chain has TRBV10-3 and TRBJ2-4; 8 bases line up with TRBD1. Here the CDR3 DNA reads TGTGCCATCAGTGCGACAGGGGACATACTAGCCAAAAACATTCAGTACTTC. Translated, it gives CAISATGDILAKNIQYF.